The rows below give T cell receptor beta chains drawn from one sample of a study of blood T cell repertoires in COVID-19. Here immunoSEQ multiplex PCR was the method, and the copy in TCRdb shows in-frame clones only, minus some. The sample has fewer than 200,000 clones, less than 85% seen once. Sequences were obtained from peripheral blood. Every receptor here comes from a woman older than 75 with acute or convalescent COVID-19. Both conserved end residues are part of each CDR3. D genes are given only for firm matches. Expanded clones are given a class, and other clones once, few, many or no size at all.

j_call,d_call,v_call,clone_size,cdr3_aa,cdr3_nt
TRBJ1-1,NA,TRBV3-1/TRBV3-2,NA,CASSQLPGLNTEAFF,TGTGCCAGCAGCCAGCTACCGGGTTTGAACACTGAAGCTTTCTTT
TRBJ2-7,NA,TRBV28,NA,CASSLPRYYEQYF,TGTGCCAGCAGTCTACCTAGGTACTACGAGCAGTACTTC
TRBJ2-7,NA,TRBV9,NA,CASSVGSGNKGEQYF,TGTGCCAGCAGCGTAGGTTCGGGGAATAAGGGCGAGCAGTACTTC
TRBJ2-1,NA,TRBV3-1/TRBV3-2,NA,CASSQAGNEQFF,TGTGCCAGCAGCCAAGCCGGTAATGAGCAGTTCTTC
TRBJ2-1,TRBD2,TRBV7-2,NA,CASSLGLAGVWEQFF,TGTGCCAGCAGTTTAGGACTAGCGGGAGTTTGGGAGCAGTTCTTC
TRBJ1-6,NA,TRBV6-5,NA,CASSYRQGSYNSPLHF,TGTGCCAGCAGTTACCGGCAGGGCTCCTATAATTCACCCCTCCACTTT
TRBJ1-5,TRBD1,TRBV18,NA,CASSPQAGGFGQPQHF,TGTGCCAGCTCACCGCAGGCAGGGGGATTCGGGCAGCCCCAGCATTTT
TRBJ2-7,NA,TRBV2,NA,CASGSSRKVEQYF,TGTGCCAGCGGGTCTAGCCGTAAGGTAGAGCAGTACTTC
TRBJ2-7,NA,TRBV7-2,NA,CASSLRSPGAYEQYF,TGTGCCAGCAGCTTAAGGAGTCCCGGGGCCTACGAGCAGTACTTC
TRBJ1-4,NA,TRBV20-1,NA,CSASTTGHEKLFF,TGCAGTGCTAGTACTACCGGTCATGAAAAACTGTTTTTT
TRBJ1-4,NA,TRBV6-5,few,CASSINGVPNEKLFF,TGTGCCAGCAGTATTAACGGGGTACCGAATGAAAAACTGTTTTTT
TRBJ2-6,NA,TRBV7-3,NA,CASSLVSSPRGANVLTF,TGTGCCAGCAGCTTAGTTTCCTCCCCGCGGGGGGCCAACGTCCTGACTTTC
TRBJ2-7,NA,TRBV4-2,few,CASSQDLTGNYEQYF,TGTGCCAGCAGCCAAGATCTTACAGGGAACTACGAGCAGTACTTC
TRBJ2-7,NA,TRBV28,few,CASTLAGSGAIHEQYF,TGTGCCAGCACCCTGGCCGGGTCAGGGGCCATCCACGAGCAGTACTTC
TRBJ1-1,TRBD1,TRBV18,NA,CASSPDRGNTEAFF,TGTGCCAGCTCGCCCGACAGGGGGAACACTGAAGCTTTCTTT
TRBJ2-2,NA,TRBV5-1,NA,CASSLGGRGSGELFF,TGCGCCAGCAGCTTGGGTGGGAGAGGTTCCGGGGAGCTGTTTTTT
TRBJ2-7,TRBD2,TRBV5-1,few,CASSHRTSGSWNEQYF,TGCGCCAGCAGTCATAGGACTAGCGGGAGCTGGAACGAGCAGTACTTC
TRBJ1-1,NA,TRBV7-9,NA,CASSSPGGTEAFF,TGTGCCAGCAGCTCCCCCGGGGGCACTGAAGCTTTCTTT
TRBJ1-6,NA,TRBV28,NA,CASSPTGTYSPLHF,TGTGCCAGCAGTCCGACAGGCACTTATTCACCCCTCCACTTT
TRBJ2-1,TRBD2,TRBV2,NA,CASKGLAGGEQFF,TGTGCCAGCAAAGGACTAGCGGGGGGGGAGCAGTTCTTC
TRBJ1-2,TRBD1,TRBV4-3,NA,CASSQSTGQGFHGYTF,TGCGCCAGCAGCCAATCAACAGGACAGGGCTTCCATGGCTACACCTTC
TRBJ2-3,NA,TRBV7-2,NA,CASSRGLSTDTQYF,TGTGCCAGCAGCCGCGGGCTGAGCACAGATACGCAGTATTTT
TRBJ2-2,TRBD2,TRBV30,NA,CAWRVGLAGTGELFF,TGTGCCTGGAGAGTTGGACTAGCGGGTACCGGGGAGCTGTTTTTT
TRBJ1-2,NA,TRBV11-2,NA,CASSFPRTANYGYTF,TGTGCCAGCAGCTTCCCTAGGACAGCTAACTATGGCTACACCTTC
TRBJ2-1,TRBD2,TRBV19,NA,CASTTSGFSSYNEQFF,TGTGCCAGTACGACTAGCGGGTTCAGCTCCTACAATGAGCAGTTCTTC
TRBJ1-4,NA,TRBV5-4,NA,CASSVGQLNEKLFF,TGTGCCAGCAGCGTCGGACAGCTTAATGAAAAACTGTTTTTT
TRBJ2-1,NA,TRBV6-5,NA,CASSSVYEQFF,TGTGCCAGCAGTTCCGTCTATGAGCAGTTCTTC
TRBJ2-1,NA,TRBV11-3,NA,CASSSDGMSGNEQFF,TGTGCCAGCAGCTCCGACGGGATGAGTGGCAATGAGCAGTTCTTC
TRBJ1-6,NA,TRBV6-1,NA,CASNRRGQNSPLHF,TGTGCCAGCAACCGGCGGGGTCAGAATTCACCCCTCCACTTT